The 16 T cell receptor beta chains listed next were all sequenced from one sample in a study of T cells after yellow fever vaccination (dated by TCRdb to between 2017 and 2020). The treatment or condition label corresponds to: live attenuated yellow fever vaccine strain. Library creation used 5' RACE. Reads for this sample came from an Illumina HiSeq 2500. TCRdb cleaned the public reads at Q25 with fastp, built clones with MiXCR and kept in-frame beta chains. Rows are unified per CDR3 protein, each entry keeping the most common DNA and genes. The sample table shows about 360,000 distinct CDR3 sequences, and approximately 6% are seen once. Clones ranked in the top ten supply approximately 16% of the sample. Material: PBMCs, obtained 5 days after the yellow fever booster vaccination. All receptors come from a young man who received the YFV17D yellow fever vaccine.

The CDR3 protein is CASSLDLGPYNEQFF. The CDR3 nucleotides read TGTGCCAGCAGTTTAGACCTAGGACCATACAATGAGCAGTTCTTC. This chain connects TRBV28 to TRBJ2-1; D remains ambiguous. This CDR3 has 15 residues. Trimming took 2 bases from V and 4 from J, leaving 12 bases between them. Per germline, CDR1 MDHEN and CDR2 SYDVKM.

This clonotype showed up many times. The V and J genes are TRBV3-1 and TRBJ2-3; 10 positions agree with TRBD2. The CDR3 sequence is 15 residues long. Germline V CDR1 and CDR2: LGHDT, YNNKEL (reference sequence). Trimming at V came to 3 bases and at J to 0 bases, leaving 0 bases not matched to a gene. The CDR3 reads CASSQTSGSTDTQYF. The CDR3 DNA sequence: TGTGCCAGCAGCCAGACTAGCGGGAGCACAGATACGCAGTATTTT.

This clonotype turned up a few times. This chain uses TRBV15 with TRBJ2-1; possibly TRBD2 for D (5 bases). The V gene lost 6 bases and the J gene lost 0 bases, with 9 bases spanning the gap. Germline V CDR1 and CDR2: LNHNV, YYDKDF (reference sequence). This CDR3 has 14 residues. This CDR3 is CATRSGSSYNEQFF. The CDR3 DNA sequence: TGTGCCACCAGGAGCGGAAGCTCCTACAATGAGCAGTTCTTC.

This clonotype was seen repeatedly, ten times or more. This chain joins TRBV5-1 and TRBJ1-5; 7 bases agree with TRBD1. J lost 4 bases, V lost 0 bases, and 7 bases had no gene match. Germline V gene data show CDR1 as SGHRS and CDR2 as YFSETQ. The CDR3 is made up of 16 amino acids. The CDR3 region is CASSLEGQQKNQPQHF. DNA of the CDR3: TGCGCCAGCAGCTTGGAGGGACAGCAGAAGAATCAGCCCCAGCATTTT.

The chain has TRBV24-1 and TRBJ2-1; 8 positions agree with TRBD1. The CDR3 is made up of 17 amino acids. In germline, CDR1 is KGHDR, CDR2 SFDVKD. The junction had 16 bases not matched to a gene; V was cut back by 7 bases and J by 6 bases. In nucleotides, the CDR3 is TGTGCCACCAGCCATCAGGTCCGGACAGGGACGGCCAATGAGCAGTTCTTC. Amino acids: CATSHQVRTGTANEQFF.

The table lists this clonotype with a few counts. V gene TRBV7-2 combines with J gene TRBJ2-2; 7 bases match TRBD2. The V segment lost 1 base and the J segment 6 bases; nucleotides outside the gene matches: 5. CDR1 and CDR2 (germline): SGHTA, FQGNSA. CDR3 size: 15 residues. The CDR3 protein is CASSLVGGPSGELFF. CDR3 DNA sequence: TGTGCCAGCAGCTTAGTGGGAGGGCCTTCCGGGGAGCTGTTTTTT.

This clonotype was detected many times. The chain uses TRBV6-5 and TRBJ2-7; D may be TRBD1 (5 bases). V was trimmed by 0 bases and J by 4 bases, leaving 13 bases between them. Germline assignment: CDR1 MNHEY and CDR2 SVGAGI. The CDR3 covers 15 residues. CDR3 loop: CASSYSLVAGYEQYF. The CDR3 coding sequence is TGTGCCAGCAGTTACTCGTTAGTTGCAGGGTACGAGCAGTACTTC.

For this clonotype: One end of the junction does not line up with germline, which may come from a read error. The J gene is TRBJ2-3, the V gene TRBV7-8, with D perhaps TRBD2 (5 bases). This CDR3 comprises 13 residues. CDR1 and CDR2 from the germline V gene are SGHVS and FQNEAQ. DNA for the CDR3: TGTGCCAGCAGCACCAGGTGGGGAGATACGCCGTATTTT. Its protein is CASSTRWGDTPYF.

The V call is TRBV29-1, the J call TRBJ2-7; the D gene is possibly TRBD2 (6 bases). This CDR3 comprises 12 residues. Between the trimmed V and J ends, which lost 3 bases and 3 bases, there was a span of 9 bases. CDR1 and CDR2 from the germline V gene are SQVTM and ANQGSEA. CDR3 amino acids: CSVEAGSYEQYF. The CDR3 DNA reads TGCAGCGTTGAGGCCGGGAGCTACGAGCAGTACTTC.

On this clonotype itself: One base away lies a much larger clone, so this may be a sequencing read error. The genes are TRBV5-1 and TRBJ1-3; D is possibly TRBD1 (5 bases). The germline CDR1 and CDR2 sequences are SGHRS and YFSETQ. The V end was cut by 7 bases, the J end by 9 bases, with 17 bases between. This CDR3 has 13 residues. The CDR3 loop is CASLAGTTGTIYF. Written as DNA, the CDR3 is TGCGCCAGCCTGGCCGGGACGACGGGCACCATATATTTT.

The CDR3 loop is CASSPYGQGENGYTF. For the CDR3, the DNA is TGTGCCAGCAGCCCCTATGGACAGGGAGAGAATGGCTACACCTTC. V gene TRBV3-1 combines with J gene TRBJ1-2, with TRBD1 matching over 8 bases. Trimming at V came to 4 bases and at J to 6 bases, leaving 10 bases not matched to a gene. CDR3 length: 15 residues. Germline CDR1 reads LGHDT; CDR2 reads YNNKEL (reference sequence).

DNA of the CDR3: TGCGCCAGCAGCTTGGGGACAGGGCGTAATGAAAAACTGTTTTTT. Its translation: CASSLGTGRNEKLFF. The V and J genes are TRBV5-1 and TRBJ1-4; TRBD1 matches at 8 bases. This CDR3 spans 15 amino acids. Losses at the gene ends were 0 bases for V and 4 bases for J; bases not matched to a gene: 2. Per germline, CDR1 SGHRS and CDR2 YFSETQ.

This clonotype was counted between two and nine times. The rearrangement uses TRBV18 and TRBJ1-1, with D uncertain. CDR3 length equals 14 residues. Trimming left V 3 bases short and J 4 bases short, with 12 bases between. The germline V gene has CDR1 KGHSH and CDR2 LQKENI. CDR3 region: CASSPNEGPTEAFF. The CDR3 DNA is TGTGCCAGCTCACCTAATGAGGGTCCCACTGAAGCTTTCTTT. The complete variable domain, with remaining parts taken from reference TRBV18 and TRBJ1-1, reads NAGVMQNPRHLVRRRGQEARLRCSPMKGHSHVYWYRQLPEEGLKFMVYLQKENIIDESGMPKERFSAEFPKEGPSILRIQQVVRGDSAAYFCASSPNEGPTEAFFGQGTRLTVV.

This clonotype was seen ten or more times. The V and J genes are TRBV7-2 and TRBJ2-7, with D possibly being TRBD1 (6 bases). Trimming took 2 bases from V and 12 from J, leaving 20 bases between them. There are 14 residues in the CDR3. CDR1 is SGHTA, CDR2 FQGNSA, per germline. CDR3 sequence: CASSLNTLQGIGYF. CDR3 sequence (DNA): TGTGCCAGCAGCTTAAACACCTTACAGGGTATAGGGTACTTC.

The rearrangement uses TRBV6-1 and TRBJ2-5; D ambiguous. CDR1 is MNHNS and CDR2 is SASEGT in the germline V gene. V was cut by 6 bases and J by 3 bases, with 11 bases left in between. This CDR3 contains 13 residues. CDR3 sequence: CASRVGIKETQYF. The CDR3 DNA is TGTGCCAGCAGGGTAGGGATTAAAGAGACCCAGTACTTC.

The CDR3 DNA is TGCGCCAGCAGCCAAGCGGGGAGAGGCACTGAAGCTTTCTTT. Protein sequence: CASSQAGRGTEAFF. This chain connects TRBV4-3 to TRBJ1-1, with no clear D. The ends were cut back, 1 base at V and 4 bases at J, with 10 bases in the middle. Germline V CDR1 and CDR2: LGHNA, YSLEER. This CDR3 region has 14 residues.